This T cell receptor (beta chain) is drawn from a study of cytomegalovirus exposure and HLA in healthy donors. The PCR contained 60 Vbeta and 13 Jbeta primers. The data were produced by immunoSEQ multiplex PCR, yet TCRdb's version contains in-frame clones alone and is incomplete. The sample has around 180,000 clones; around 75% are singletons. Study results and limitations: An analysis that was carried out later associated fewer than 20,000 TCR beta sequences with HLA alleles at 0.05 false discovery rate.

Only a few counts were recorded for this clone. Its antigen is still unknown. This CDR3 has 13 residues. V was pared by 5 bases and J by 1 base, with 8 bases between. Germline CDR1 reads SNHLY; CDR2 reads FYNNEI. The clonotype originates from a woman in her fifties or sixties in good health and CMV-seronegative. Source material: PBMCs. This rearrangement joins TRBV2 to TRBJ1-1; D is unresolved. This CDR3 is CASSPSGNTEAFF. In nucleotides, the CDR3 is TGTGCCAGCAGTCCCTCGGGGAACACTGAAGCTTTCTTT.